This TCR beta chain was recovered during a study of cytotoxic CD8 clonotypes in ibrutinib-treated CLL. Study details: Partial responders around 24, complete 2; about twelve progressed and about 14 stayed in remission by median approximately 5.5 years. The samples contained hundreds of thousands of productive templates on average. They also contained an average of about 100,000 productive rearrangements. Response samples came after a median around twelve months of treatment, range 6 to 36. Study results and limitations: Relative to age-matched healthy donors, clonality at baseline was higher, and it tracked circulating CD8+ T-cell counts.

With regard to this clone: The antigen remains undetermined.

Assay: immunoSEQ multiplex PCR; the TCRdb copy retains only in-frame clones and omits some. The sample includes roughly 150,000 clones, about 80% of them seen just once. This CDR3 comprises 14 residues. Trimming removed 2 bases at V and 8 bases at J, with 12 bases between. Germline V CDR1 and CDR2: MDHEN, SYDVKM. The sequence derives from a human donor with chronic lymphocytic leukemia. The chain carries TRBV28 and TRBJ1-4; a possible D gene is TRBD1 (5 bases). The sample consisted of PBMCs, taken after 12 months of ibrutinib treatment. The CDR3 bases are TGTGCCAGCAGTTTAAGCAGGGAAGTGGAAAAACTGTTTTTT. Protein sequence: CASSLSREVEKLFF.